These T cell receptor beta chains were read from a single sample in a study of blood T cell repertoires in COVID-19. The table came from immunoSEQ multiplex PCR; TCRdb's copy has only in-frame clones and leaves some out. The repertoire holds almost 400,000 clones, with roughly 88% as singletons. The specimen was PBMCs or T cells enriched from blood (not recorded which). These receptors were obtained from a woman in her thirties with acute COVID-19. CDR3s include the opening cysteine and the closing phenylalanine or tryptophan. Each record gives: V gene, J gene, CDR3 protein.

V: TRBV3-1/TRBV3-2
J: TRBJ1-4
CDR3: CASSPLGTGKVEKLFF

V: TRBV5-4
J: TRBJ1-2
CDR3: CASSPEFGGMGGYTF

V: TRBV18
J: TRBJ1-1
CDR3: CASSPSLTGELDAFF

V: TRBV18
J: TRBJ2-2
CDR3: CASSPGTAFNTGELFF

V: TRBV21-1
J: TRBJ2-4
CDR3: CASSKVQSDSRAKNIQYF

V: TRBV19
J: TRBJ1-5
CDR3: CASSISRDRGLQPQHF

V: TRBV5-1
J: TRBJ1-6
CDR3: CASSRGGSNYNSPLHF

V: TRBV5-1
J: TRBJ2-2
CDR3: CASRHGTGRANTGELFF

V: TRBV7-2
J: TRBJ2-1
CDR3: CASTPRRGGEDEQFF

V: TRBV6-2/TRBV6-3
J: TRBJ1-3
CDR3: CASSYPPDRRGNTIYF

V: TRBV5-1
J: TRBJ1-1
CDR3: CASSLAIRGVNTEAFF

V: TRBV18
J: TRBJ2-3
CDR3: CASSPRGGTDTQYF

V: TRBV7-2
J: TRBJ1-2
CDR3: CASSLSGLLYGYTF

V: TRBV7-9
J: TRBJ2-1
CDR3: CASTRVGLAGGRNEQFF

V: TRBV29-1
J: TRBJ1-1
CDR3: CSVGGGVIFTEAFF

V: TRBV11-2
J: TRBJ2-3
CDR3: CASSLGLGGSTDTQYF

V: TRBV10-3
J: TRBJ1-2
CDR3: CAISESTGVGYTF

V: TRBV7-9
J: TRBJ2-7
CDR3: CASSSSGSSYEQYF

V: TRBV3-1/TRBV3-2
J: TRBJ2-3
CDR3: CASSHPGRGGQHTQYF

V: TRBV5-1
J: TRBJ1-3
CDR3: CASSDGTIGNTIYF

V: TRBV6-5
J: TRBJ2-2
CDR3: CASSYTRTRQILELFF

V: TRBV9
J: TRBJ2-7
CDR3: CASSVGVGGTSGDYEQYF

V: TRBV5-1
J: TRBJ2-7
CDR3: CASSLVATVREQYF

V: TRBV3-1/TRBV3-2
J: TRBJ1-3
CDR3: CASSQSHSSGNTIYF

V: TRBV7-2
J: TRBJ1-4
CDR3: CASSLGGGGRVNEKLFF

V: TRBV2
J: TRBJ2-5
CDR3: CASSEGGQGLAQYF

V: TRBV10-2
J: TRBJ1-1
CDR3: CASPVRDEAFF

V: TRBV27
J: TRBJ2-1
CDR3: CASAQTSGSYNEQFF

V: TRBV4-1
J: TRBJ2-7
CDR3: CASSPRSSQWDRGYEQYF

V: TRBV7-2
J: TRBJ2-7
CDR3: CASSLEGFGGGYEQYF

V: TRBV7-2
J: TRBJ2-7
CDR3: CASSLTAGALYEQYF

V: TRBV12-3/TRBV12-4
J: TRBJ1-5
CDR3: CASSLREPQHF

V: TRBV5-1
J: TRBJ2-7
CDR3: CASSSSTGQGWTYEQYF

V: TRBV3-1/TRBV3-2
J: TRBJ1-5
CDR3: CASSPGTGDNQPQHF

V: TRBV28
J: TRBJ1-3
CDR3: CASSPPDRSYSGNTIYF

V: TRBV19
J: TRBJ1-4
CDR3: CASSIQRFNEKLFF

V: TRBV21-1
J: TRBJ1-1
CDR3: CASSKTRLEAFF

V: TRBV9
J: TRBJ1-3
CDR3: CASSGDRGEGSGNTIYF

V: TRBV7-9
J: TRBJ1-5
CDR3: CASSPGQGAHQPQHF

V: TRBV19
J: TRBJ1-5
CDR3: CASSITGAGNQPQHF

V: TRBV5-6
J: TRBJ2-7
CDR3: CASSHEASYEQYF

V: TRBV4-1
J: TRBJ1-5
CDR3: CASSQVVVQNSNQPQHF

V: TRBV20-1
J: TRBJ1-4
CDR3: CSASRTGINEKLFF

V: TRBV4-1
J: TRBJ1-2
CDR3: CASSQRQGILDGYTF

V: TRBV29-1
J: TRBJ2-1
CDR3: CSVGKRLAGDNEQFF